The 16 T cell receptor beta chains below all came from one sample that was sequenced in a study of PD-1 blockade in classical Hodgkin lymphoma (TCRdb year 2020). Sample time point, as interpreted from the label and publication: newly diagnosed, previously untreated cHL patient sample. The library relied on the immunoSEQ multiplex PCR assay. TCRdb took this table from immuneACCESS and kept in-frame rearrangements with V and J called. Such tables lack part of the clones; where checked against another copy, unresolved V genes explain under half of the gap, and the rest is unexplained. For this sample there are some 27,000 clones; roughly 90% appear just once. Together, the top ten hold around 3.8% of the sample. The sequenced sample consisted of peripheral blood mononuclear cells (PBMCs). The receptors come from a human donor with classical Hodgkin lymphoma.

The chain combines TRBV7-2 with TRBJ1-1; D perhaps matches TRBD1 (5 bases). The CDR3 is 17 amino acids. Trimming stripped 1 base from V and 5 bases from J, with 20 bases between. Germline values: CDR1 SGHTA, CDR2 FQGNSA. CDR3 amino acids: CASSLGYPGRWGTEAFF. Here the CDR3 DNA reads TGTGCCAGCAGCTTAGGGTATCCGGGGAGATGGGGGACTGAAGCTTTCTTT. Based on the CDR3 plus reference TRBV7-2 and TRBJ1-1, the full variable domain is GAGVSQSPSNKVTEKGKDVELRCDPISGHTALYWYRQSLGQGLEFLIYFQGNSAPDKSGLPSDRFSAERTGGSVSTLTIQRTQQEDSAVYLCASSLGYPGRWGTEAFFGQGTRLTVV.

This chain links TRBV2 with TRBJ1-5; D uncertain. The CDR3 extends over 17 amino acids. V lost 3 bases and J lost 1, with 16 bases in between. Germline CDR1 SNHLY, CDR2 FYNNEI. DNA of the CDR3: TGTGCCAGCAGTGATGGGAACAGTGTGGGAAGCAATCAGCCCCAGCATTTT. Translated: CASSDGNSVGSNQPQHF.

Here the CDR3 DNA reads TGTGCCAGTAGTATTTGGGGAACCGGGGAGCTGTTTTTT. It specifies CASSIWGTGELFF. The chain carries TRBV19 and TRBJ2-2; D is ambiguous. CDR1 and CDR2 from the germline V gene are LNHDA and SQIVND (reference sequence). There are 13 residues in the CDR3. V shed 3 bases and J shed 5 bases, with 7 bases lying between them.

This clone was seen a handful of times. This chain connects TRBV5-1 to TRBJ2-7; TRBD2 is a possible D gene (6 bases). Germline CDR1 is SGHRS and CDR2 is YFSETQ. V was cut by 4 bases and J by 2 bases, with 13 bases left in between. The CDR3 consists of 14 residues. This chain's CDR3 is CASSPSGGTYEQYF. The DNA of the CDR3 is TGCGCCAGCAGCCCGAGTGGAGGGACCTACGAGCAGTACTTC.

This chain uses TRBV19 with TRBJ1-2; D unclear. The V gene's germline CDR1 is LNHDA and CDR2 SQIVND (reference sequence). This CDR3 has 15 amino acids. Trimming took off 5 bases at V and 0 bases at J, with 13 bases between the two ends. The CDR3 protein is CASSSQTWANYGYTF. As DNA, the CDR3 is TGTGCCAGTAGTTCTCAAACATGGGCTAACTATGGCTACACCTTC.

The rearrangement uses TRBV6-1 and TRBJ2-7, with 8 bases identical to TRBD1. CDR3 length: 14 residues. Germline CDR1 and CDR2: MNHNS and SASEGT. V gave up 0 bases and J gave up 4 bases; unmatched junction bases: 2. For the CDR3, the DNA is TGTGCCAGCAGTGAAGCTGGGACAGGATACGAGCAGTACTTC. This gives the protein CASSEAGTGYEQYF.

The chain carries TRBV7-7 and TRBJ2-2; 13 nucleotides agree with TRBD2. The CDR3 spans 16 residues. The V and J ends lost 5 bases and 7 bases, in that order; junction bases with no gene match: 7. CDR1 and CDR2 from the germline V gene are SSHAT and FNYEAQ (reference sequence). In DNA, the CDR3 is TGTGCCAGCAGCATCGGACTAGCGGGAGCGGTCGGGGAGCTGTTTTTT. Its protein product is CASSIGLAGAVGELFF. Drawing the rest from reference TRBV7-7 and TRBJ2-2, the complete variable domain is GAGVSQSPRYKVTKRGQDVTLRCDPISSHATLYWYQQALGQGPEFLTYFNYEAQPDKSGLPSDRFSAERPEGSISTLTIQRTEQRDSAMYRCASSIGLAGAVGELFFGEGSRLTVL.

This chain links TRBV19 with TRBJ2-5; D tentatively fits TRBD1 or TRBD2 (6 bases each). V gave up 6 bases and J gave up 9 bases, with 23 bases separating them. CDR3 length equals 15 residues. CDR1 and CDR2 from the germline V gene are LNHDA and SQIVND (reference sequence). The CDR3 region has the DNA TGTGCCAGTAGCCCGACTAGAGGACAGCCCAGGGCCCAGTACTTC. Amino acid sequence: CASSPTRGQPRAQYF.

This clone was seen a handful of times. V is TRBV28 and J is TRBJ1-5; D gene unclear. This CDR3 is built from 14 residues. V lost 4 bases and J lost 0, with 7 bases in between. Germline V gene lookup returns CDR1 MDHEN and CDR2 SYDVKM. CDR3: CASSSQLSNQPQHF. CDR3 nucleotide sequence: TGTGCCAGCAGTTCACAGCTTAGCAATCAGCCCCAGCATTTT.

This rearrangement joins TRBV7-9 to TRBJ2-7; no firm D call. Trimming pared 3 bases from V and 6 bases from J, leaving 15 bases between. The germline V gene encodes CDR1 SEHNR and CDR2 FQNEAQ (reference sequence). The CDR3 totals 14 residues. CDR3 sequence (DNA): TGTGCCAGCAGCTTCAGTCCGGGCAGCGTCGAGCAGTACTTC. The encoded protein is CASSFSPGSVEQYF.

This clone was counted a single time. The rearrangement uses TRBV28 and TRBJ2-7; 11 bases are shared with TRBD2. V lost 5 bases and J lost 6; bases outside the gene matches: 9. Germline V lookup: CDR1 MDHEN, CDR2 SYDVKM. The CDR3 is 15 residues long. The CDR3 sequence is CASSIIAGGKSEQYF. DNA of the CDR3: TGTGCCAGCAGTATCATAGCGGGAGGGAAGAGCGAGCAGTACTTC.

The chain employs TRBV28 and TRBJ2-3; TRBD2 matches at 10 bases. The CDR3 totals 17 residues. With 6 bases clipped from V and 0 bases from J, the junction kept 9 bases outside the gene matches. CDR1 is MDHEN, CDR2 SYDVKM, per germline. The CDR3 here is CASSYGLAETSTDTQYF. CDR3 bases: TGTGCCAGCAGCTACGGACTAGCGGAGACTAGCACAGATACGCAGTATTTT.

For the CDR3, the DNA is TGTGCCAGCAGCCCACCGGGGGCGGTAATAGATACGCAGTATTTT. Protein product: CASSPPGAVIDTQYF. This sequence joins TRBV28 and TRBJ2-3; D could derive from TRBD1 or TRBD2 (6 bases each). The CDR3 extends over 15 amino acids. V was shortened by 6 bases and J by 5 bases, with 18 bases between the two germline ends. The germline CDR1 and CDR2 sequences are MDHEN and SYDVKM.

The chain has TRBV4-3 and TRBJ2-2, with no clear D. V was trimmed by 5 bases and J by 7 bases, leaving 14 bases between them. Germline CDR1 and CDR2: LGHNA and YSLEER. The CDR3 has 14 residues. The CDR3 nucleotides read TGCGCCAGCAGCTATCGATTCCTTGACGGGGAGCTGTTTTTT. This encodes CASSYRFLDGELFF.

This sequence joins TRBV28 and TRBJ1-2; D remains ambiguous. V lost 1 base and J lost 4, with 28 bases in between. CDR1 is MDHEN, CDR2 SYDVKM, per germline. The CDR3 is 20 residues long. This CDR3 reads CASSLYPALSKFGGRYGYTF. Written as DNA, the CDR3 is TGTGCCAGCAGTTTATATCCCGCCTTGTCCAAATTCGGAGGGCGCTATGGCTACACCTTC.

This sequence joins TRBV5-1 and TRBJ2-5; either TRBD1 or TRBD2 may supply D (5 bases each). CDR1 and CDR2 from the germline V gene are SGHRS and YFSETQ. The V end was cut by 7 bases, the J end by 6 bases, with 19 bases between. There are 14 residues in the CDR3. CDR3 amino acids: CASVRGSEQQTQYF. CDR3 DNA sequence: TGCGCCAGCGTACGGGGCTCCGAGCAACAGACCCAGTACTTC.